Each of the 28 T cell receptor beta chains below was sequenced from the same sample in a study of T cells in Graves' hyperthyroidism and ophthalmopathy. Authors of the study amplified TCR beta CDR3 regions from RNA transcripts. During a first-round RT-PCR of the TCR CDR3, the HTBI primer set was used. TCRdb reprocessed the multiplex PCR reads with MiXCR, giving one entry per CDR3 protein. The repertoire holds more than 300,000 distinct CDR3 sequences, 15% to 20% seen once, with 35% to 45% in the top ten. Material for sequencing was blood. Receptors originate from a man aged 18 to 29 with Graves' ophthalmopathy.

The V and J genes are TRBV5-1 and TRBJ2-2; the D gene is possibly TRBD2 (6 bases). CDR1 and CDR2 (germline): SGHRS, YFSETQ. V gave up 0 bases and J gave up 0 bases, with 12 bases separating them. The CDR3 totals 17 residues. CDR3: CASSLVLRGPNTGELFF. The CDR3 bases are TGCGCCAGCAGCTTGGTCTTGCGGGGCCCGAACACCGGGGAGCTGTTTTTT. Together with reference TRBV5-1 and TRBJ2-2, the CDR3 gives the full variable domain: KAGVTQTPRYLIKTRGQQVTLSCSPISGHRSVSWYQQTPGQGLQFLFEYFSETQRNKGNFPGRFSGRQFSNSRSEMNVSTLELGDSALYLCASSLVLRGPNTGELFFGEGSRLTVL.

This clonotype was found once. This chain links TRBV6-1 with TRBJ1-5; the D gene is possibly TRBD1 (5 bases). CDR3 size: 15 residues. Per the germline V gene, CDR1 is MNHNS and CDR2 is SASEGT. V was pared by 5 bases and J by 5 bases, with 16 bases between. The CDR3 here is CASSLGRAFDQPQHF. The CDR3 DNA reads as TGTGCCAGCAGTCTAGGCAGGGCCTTTGATCAGCCCCAGCATTTT.

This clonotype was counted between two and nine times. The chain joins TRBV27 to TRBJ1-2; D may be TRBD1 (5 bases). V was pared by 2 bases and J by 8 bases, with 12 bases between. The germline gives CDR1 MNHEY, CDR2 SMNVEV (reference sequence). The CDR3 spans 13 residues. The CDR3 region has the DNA TGTGCCAGCAGTTTAAGGACATCGGGAGGCTACACCTTC. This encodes CASSLRTSGGYTF.

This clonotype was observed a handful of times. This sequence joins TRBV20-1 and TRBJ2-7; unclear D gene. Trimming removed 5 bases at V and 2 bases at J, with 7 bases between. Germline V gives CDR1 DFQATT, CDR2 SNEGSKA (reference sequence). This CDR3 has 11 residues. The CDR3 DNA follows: TGCAGTGCTTCCCCGGCCTACGAGCAGTACTTC. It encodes CSASPAYEQYF.

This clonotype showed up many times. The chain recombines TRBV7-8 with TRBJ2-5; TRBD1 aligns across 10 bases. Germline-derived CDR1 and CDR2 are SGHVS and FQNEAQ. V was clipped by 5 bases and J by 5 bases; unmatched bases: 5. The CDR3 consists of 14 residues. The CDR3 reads CASSHDRGPETQYF. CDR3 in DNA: TGTGCCAGCAGCCACGACAGGGGGCCTGAGACCCAGTACTTC.

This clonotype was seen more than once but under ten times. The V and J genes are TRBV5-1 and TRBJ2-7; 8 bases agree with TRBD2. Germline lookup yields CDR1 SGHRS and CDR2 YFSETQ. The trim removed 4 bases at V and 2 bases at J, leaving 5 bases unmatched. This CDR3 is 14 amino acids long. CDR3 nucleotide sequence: TGCGCCAGCAGCCGGGGGGGTGCGGCCTACGAGCAGTACTTC. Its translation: CASSRGGAAYEQYF.

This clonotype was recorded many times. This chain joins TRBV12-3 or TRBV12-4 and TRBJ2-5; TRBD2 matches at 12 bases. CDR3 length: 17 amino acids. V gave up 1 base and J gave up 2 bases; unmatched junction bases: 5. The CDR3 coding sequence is TGTGCCAGCAGTTTAGGGCTAGCGGGGGGGGAACAAGAGACCCAGTACTTC. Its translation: CASSLGLAGGEQETQYF.

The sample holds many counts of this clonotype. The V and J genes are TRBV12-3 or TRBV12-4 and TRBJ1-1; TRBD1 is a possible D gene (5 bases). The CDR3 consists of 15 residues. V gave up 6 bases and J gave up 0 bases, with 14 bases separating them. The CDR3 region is CASSLPGLLNTEAFF. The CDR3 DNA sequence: TGTGCCAGCAGCTTACCGGGACTTCTGAACACTGAAGCTTTCTTT.

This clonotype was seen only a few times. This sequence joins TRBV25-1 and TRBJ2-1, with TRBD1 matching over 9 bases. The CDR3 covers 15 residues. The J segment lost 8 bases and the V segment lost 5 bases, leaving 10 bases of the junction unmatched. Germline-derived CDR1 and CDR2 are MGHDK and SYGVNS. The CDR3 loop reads CASSKSGTGSDEQFF. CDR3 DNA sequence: TGTGCCAGCAGTAAATCCGGGACAGGGTCGGATGAGCAGTTCTTC.

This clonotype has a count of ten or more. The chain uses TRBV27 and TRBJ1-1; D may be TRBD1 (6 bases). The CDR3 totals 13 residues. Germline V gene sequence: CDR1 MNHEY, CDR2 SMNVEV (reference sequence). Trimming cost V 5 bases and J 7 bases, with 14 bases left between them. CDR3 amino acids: CASSPTGINEAFF. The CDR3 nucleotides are TGTGCCAGCAGTCCTACAGGGATCAATGAAGCTTTCTTT.

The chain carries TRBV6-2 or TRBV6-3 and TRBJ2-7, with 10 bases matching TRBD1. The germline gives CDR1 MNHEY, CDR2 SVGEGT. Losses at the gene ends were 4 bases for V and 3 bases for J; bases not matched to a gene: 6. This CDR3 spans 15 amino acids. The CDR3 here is CASSFRDRGLYEQYF. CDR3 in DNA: TGTGCCAGCAGTTTCCGGGACAGGGGTCTCTACGAGCAGTACTTC.

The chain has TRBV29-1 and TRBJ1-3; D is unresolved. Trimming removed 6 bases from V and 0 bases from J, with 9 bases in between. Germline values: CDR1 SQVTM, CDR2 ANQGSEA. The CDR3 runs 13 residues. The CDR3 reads CSVPGDSGNTIYF. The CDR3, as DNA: TGCAGCGTGCCGGGAGACTCTGGAAACACCATATATTTT.

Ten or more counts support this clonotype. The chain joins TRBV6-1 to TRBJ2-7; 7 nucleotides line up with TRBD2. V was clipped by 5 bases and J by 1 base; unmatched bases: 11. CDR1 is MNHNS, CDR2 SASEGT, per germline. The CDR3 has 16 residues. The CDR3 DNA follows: TGTGCCAGCAGTCAGGGTGGCGGGGGTCCTTCCTACGAGCAGTACTTC. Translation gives CASSQGGGGPSYEQYF.

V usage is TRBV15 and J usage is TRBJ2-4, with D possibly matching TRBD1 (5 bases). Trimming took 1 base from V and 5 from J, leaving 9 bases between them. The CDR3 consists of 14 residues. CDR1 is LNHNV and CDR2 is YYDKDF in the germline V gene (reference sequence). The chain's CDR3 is CATSRVGRENIQYF. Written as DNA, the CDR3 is TGTGCCACCAGCAGAGTCGGCAGGGAAAACATTCAGTACTTC.

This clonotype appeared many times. The CDR3 region has the DNA TGTGCCAGCAGTGAAGCGATAGGAGCTCGGAATGAGCAGTTCTTC. It yields the protein CASSEAIGARNEQFF. The chain joins TRBV2 to TRBJ2-1, with D uncertain. Trimming removed 0 bases at V and 7 bases at J, with 13 bases between. CDR1 SNHLY and CDR2 FYNNEI come from the germline V gene. This CDR3 comprises 15 residues.

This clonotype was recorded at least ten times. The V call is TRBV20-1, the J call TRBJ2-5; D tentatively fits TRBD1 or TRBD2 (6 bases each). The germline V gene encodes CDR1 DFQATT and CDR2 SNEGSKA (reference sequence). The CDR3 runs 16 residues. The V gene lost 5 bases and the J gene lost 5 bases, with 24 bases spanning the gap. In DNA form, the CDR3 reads TGCAGTGCTCCCGTGGGGAGGTGGGGGCGGGTGGAGACCCAGTACTTC. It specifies CSAPVGRWGRVETQYF.

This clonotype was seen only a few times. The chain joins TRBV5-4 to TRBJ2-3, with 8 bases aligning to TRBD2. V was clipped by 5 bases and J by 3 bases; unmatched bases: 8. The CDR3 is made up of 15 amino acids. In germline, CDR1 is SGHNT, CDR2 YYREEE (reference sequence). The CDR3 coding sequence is TGTGCCAGCAGATACCGGGGGGGCCAAACAGATACGCAGTATTTT. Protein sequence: CASRYRGGQTDTQYF.

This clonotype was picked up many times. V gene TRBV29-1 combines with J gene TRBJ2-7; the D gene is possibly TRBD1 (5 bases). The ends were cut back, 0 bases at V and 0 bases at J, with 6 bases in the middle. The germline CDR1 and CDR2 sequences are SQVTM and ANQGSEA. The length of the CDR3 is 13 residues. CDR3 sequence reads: CSVEEGPSYEQYF. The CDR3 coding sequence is TGCAGCGTTGAAGAGGGGCCCTCCTACGAGCAGTACTTC.

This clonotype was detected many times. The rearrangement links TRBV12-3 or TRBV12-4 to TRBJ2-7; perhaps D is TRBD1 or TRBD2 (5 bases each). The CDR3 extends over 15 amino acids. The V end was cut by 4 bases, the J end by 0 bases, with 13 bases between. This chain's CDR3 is CASSSGTGSSYEQYF. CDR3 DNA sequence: TGTGCCAGCAGTTCCGGGACGGGAAGCTCCTACGAGCAGTACTTC.

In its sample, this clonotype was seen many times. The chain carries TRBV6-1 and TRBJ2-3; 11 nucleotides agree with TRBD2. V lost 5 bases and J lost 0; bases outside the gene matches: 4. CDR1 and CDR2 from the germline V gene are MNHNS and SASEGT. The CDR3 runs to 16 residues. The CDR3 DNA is TGTGCCAGCAGTAGACTAGCGGGACTTAGCACAGATACGCAGTATTTT. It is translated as CASSRLAGLSTDTQYF.

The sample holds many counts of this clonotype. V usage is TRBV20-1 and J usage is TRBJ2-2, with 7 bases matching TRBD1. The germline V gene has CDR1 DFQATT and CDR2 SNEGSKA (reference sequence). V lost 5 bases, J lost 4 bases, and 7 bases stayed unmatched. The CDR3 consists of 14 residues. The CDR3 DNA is TGCAGTGCTGCAAGACAGGGTGGCACCGGGGAGCTGTTTTTT. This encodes CSAARQGGTGELFF.

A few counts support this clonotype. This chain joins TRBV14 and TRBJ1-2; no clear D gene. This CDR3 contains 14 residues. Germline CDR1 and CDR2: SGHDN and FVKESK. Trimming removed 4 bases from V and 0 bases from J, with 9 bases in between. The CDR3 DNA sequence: TGTGCCAGCAGCCCCGAACCAGCTAACTATGGCTACACCTTC. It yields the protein CASSPEPANYGYTF.

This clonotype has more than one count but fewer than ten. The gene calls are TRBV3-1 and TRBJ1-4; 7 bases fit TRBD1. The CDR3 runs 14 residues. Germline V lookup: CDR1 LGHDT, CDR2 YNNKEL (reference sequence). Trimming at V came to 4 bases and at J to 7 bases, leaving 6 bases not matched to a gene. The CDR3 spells CASSPDREIEKLFF. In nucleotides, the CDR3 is TGTGCCAGCAGCCCAGACAGGGAGATTGAAAAACTGTTTTTT.

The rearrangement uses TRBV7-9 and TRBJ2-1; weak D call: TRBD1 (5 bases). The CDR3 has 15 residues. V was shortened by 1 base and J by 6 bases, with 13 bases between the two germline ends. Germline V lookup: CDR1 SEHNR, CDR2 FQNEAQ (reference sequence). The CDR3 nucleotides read TGTGCCAGCAGCTTAGGGTCAGGGCAAGGCAATGAGCAGTTCTTC. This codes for CASSLGSGQGNEQFF.

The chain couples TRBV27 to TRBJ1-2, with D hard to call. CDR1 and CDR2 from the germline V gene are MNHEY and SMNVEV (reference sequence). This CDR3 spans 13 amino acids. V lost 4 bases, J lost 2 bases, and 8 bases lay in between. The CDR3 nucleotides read TGTGCCAGCAGTTCACTCCCAAACTATGGCTACACCTTC. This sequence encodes CASSSLPNYGYTF.

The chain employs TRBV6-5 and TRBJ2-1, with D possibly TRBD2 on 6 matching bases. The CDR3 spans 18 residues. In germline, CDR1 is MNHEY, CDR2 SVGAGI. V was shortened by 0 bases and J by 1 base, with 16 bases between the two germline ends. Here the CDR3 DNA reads TGTGCCAGCAGTTACTCGGCGGGGCAAGTGGGGTCCTACAATGAGCAGTTCTTC. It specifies CASSYSAGQVGSYNEQFF.

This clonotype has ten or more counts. CDR3 amino acids: CASSTSWGYTEAFF. DNA of the CDR3: TGTGCCAGCAGTACCTCCTGGGGGTACACTGAAGCTTTCTTT. The V and J genes are TRBV6-1 and TRBJ1-1, with D possibly being TRBD1 (5 bases). Germline V gene data show CDR1 as MNHNS and CDR2 as SASEGT. The CDR3 runs 14 residues. Trimming removed 5 bases at V and 3 bases at J, with 13 bases between.

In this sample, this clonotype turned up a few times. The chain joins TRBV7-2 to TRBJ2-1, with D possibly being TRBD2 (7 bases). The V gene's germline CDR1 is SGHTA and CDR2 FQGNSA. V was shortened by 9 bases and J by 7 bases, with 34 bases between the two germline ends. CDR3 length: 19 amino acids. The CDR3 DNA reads TGTGCCAGTAGTATTATCCATGGGGGGGGCGAACACCCTCGGAATGAGCAGTTCTTC. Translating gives CASSIIHGGGEHPRNEQFF. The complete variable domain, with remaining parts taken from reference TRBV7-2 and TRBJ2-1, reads GAGVSQSPSNKVTEKGKDVELRCDPISGHTALYWYRQSLGQGLEFLIYFQGNSAPDKSGLPSDRFSAERTGGSVSTLTIQRTQQEDSAVYLCASSIIHGGGEHPRNEQFFGPGTRLTVL.